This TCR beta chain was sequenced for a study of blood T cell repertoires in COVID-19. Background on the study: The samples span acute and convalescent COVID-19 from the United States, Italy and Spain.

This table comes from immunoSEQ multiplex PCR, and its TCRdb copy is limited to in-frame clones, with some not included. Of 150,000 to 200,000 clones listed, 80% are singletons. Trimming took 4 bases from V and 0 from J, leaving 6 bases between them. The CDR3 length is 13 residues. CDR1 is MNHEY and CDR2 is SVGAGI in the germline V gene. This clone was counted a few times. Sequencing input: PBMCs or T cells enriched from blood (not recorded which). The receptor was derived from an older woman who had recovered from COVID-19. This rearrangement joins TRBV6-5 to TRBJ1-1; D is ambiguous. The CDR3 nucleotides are TGTGCCAGCAGTTCGGGGTTGAACACTGAAGCTTTCTTT. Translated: CASSSGLNTEAFF.